These T cell receptor beta chains were read from a single sample in a study of control samples from healthy donors and cancer patients. Clones were read by immunoSEQ multiplex PCR, and TCRdb kept only the in-frame ones, dropping some. The profile covers some 97,000 clones, with more than 75% appearing a single time and about a sixth taken by the ten largest. The sequenced sample consisted of blood. The receptors derive from a woman in her 50s in good health. The CDR3 runs from the conserved cysteine through the conserved F or W. D genes are given only for firm matches. Clone size, where shown, is once, few, many, or a class for clones that have expanded.

CDR3nt: TGCGCCAGCAGGGGGAGGGACGAGGGACGTTTTGGGCAAGAGACCCAGTACTTC
CDR3aa: CASRGRDEGRFGQETQYF
j_gene: TRBJ2-5
v_gene: TRBV5-1
abundance: few
d_gene: TRBD2

CDR3nt: TGTGCCAGCAGTCCGACGGGAGGGCCGGCCAATGAGCAGTTCTTC
CDR3aa: CASSPTGGPANEQFF
j_gene: TRBJ2-1
v_gene: TRBV6-4
abundance: .
d_gene: TRBD2

CDR3nt: TGTGCCAGCAGCCCCGGGACAGGGAACCGGGAGCAGTTCTTC
CDR3aa: CASSPGTGNREQFF
j_gene: TRBJ2-1
v_gene: TRBV11-3
abundance: once
d_gene: TRBD1

CDR3nt: TGTGCCAGTAGTCGGACAGGGAACACTGAAGCTTTCTTT
CDR3aa: CASSRTGNTEAFF
j_gene: TRBJ1-1
v_gene: TRBV19
abundance: few
d_gene: TRBD1

CDR3nt: TGTGCCAGCAGCCAAGCCAGGGGGAGCCCCTATGGCTACACCTTC
CDR3aa: CASSQARGSPYGYTF
j_gene: TRBJ1-2
v_gene: TRBV14
abundance: .
d_gene: TRBD1

CDR3nt: TGTGCCAGCAGCTTGGACTTGGGAGCCCTATCCTACGAGCAGTACTTC
CDR3aa: CASSLDLGALSYEQYF
j_gene: TRBJ2-7
v_gene: TRBV5-6
abundance: .
d_gene: .

CDR3nt: TGTGCCAGCAGCCGCAATACCGGGACAGGGGGTTCGCAGTACTTC
CDR3aa: CASSRNTGTGGSQYF
j_gene: TRBJ2-4
v_gene: TRBV14
abundance: .
d_gene: TRBD1

CDR3nt: TGTGCCAGCAGCCCCTACTTTCGGACGGAGACTCGCGGAGATTATGGCTACACCTTC
CDR3aa: CASSPYFRTETRGDYGYTF
j_gene: TRBJ1-2
v_gene: TRBV3-1/TRBV3-2
abundance: .
d_gene: .

CDR3nt: TGCAGCGTTGTTACGGGCAATCAGCCCCAGCATTTT
CDR3aa: CSVVTGNQPQHF
j_gene: TRBJ1-5
v_gene: TRBV29-1
abundance: .
d_gene: .

CDR3nt: TGTGCCAGCAGCGGAAACAGGGATGAGCAGTTCTTC
CDR3aa: CASSGNRDEQFF
j_gene: TRBJ2-1
v_gene: TRBV12-3/TRBV12-4
abundance: .
d_gene: .

CDR3nt: TGTGCCAGCAGCCAAGATTTGCCCACTGAAGCTTTCTTT
CDR3aa: CASSQDLPTEAFF
j_gene: TRBJ1-1
v_gene: TRBV14
abundance: .
d_gene: .